The source of this T cell receptor beta chain is a study of blood T cell repertoires in COVID-19. On the study more broadly: Whether acute or convalescent, the COVID-19 samples came from the United States, Italy and Spain.

TCRdb keeps only in-frame clones here, not all; method: immunoSEQ multiplex PCR. The table records about half a million clones, nearly 90% of them present only once. This clone was detected once. Per the germline V gene, CDR1 is LGHDT and CDR2 is YNNKEL (reference sequence). The CDR3 loop spans 18 amino acids. The V end lost 0 bases, the J end lost 0 bases, and 12 bases lay between the germline ends. The source of this sequence is a man in his late teens or twenties with COVID-19, enrolled during active disease. Input material: peripheral blood. This rearrangement joins TRBV3-1 (or the pseudogene TRBV3-2) to TRBJ1-6; D unresolved. CDR3 amino acids: CASSQDRLGSSYNSPLHF. DNA for the CDR3: TGTGCCAGCAGCCAAGATCGACTTGGGAGCTCCTATAATTCACCCCTCCACTTT.